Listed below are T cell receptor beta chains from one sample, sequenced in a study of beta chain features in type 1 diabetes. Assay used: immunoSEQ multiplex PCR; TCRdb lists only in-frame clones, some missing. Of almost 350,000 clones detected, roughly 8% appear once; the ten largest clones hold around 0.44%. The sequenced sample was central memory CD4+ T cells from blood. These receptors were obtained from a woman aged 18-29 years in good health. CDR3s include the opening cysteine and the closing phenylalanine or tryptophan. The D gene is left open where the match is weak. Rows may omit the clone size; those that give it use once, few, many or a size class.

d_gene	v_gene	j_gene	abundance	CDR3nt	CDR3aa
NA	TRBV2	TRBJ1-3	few	TGTGCCAGCCACGAAACAAGAACGGGCAACTCTGGAAACACCATATATTTT	CASHETRTGNSGNTIYF
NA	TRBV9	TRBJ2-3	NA	TGTGCCAGCAGCGTAGCTCCGGGACTTACGGGAGATACGCAGTATTTT	CASSVAPGLTGDTQYF
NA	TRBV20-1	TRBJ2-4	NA	TGCAGTGCTCAGGGGTGGGACATTCAGTACTTC	CSAQGWDIQYF
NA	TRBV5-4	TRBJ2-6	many	TGTGCCAGCAGCACCAGGGCCGCTGGGGCCAACGTCCTGACTTTC	CASSTRAAGANVLTF
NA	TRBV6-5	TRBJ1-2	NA	TGTGCCAGCAGTCCGTTTGGGGATGGCTACACCTTC	CASSPFGDGYTF
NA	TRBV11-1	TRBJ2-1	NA	TGTGCCAGCCGATACGGGAGCCAGAATGAGCAGTTCTTC	CASRYGSQNEQFF
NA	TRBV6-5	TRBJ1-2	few	TGTGCCAGCAGCGCCTCGGGGGGCGCAGGCTATGGCTACACCTTC	CASSASGGAGYGYTF
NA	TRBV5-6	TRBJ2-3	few	TGTGCCAGCAGCTTTAGTCCAGGGAGCACAGATACGCAGTATTTT	CASSFSPGSTDTQYF
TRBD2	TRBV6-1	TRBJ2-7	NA	TGTGCCAGCAGTGAAGTCTATAGCGGGAGGTTCTACGAGCAGTACTTC	CASSEVYSGRFYEQYF
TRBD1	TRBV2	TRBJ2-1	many	TGTGCCAGTCTCGGGACAGTAATATACAATGAGCAGTTCTTC	CASLGTVIYNEQFF
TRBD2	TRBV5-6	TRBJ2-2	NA	TGTGCCAGCAGCTTGGTAATTAGCGGGAAAACCGGGGAGCTGTTTTTT	CASSLVISGKTGELFF
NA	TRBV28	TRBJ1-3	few	TGTGCCAGCAGTTTTCGGAACTCTGGAAACACCATATATTTT	CASSFRNSGNTIYF
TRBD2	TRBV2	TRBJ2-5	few	TGTGCCAGCAGTGGGACAGGGACTAGCGGGAAAGAGACCCAGTACTTC	CASSGTGTSGKETQYF
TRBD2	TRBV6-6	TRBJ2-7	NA	TGTGCCGTCTCAGCGGGAGACGAGCAGTACTTC	CAVSAGDEQYF
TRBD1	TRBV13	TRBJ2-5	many	TGTGCCAGCAGCTCCGAGGGACAGGGGAGAAAGACCCAGTACTTC	CASSSEGQGRKTQYF
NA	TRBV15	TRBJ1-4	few	TGTGCCACCAGCAAAAGCAGGGGAACAACTAATGAAAAACTGTTTTTT	CATSKSRGTTNEKLFF
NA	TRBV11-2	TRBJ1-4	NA	TGTGCCAGCAGCTTAGGGGAATCAACTAATGAAAAACTGTTTTTT	CASSLGESTNEKLFF
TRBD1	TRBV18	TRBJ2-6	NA	TGTGCCAGCTCACCCAAACAGGGGAGTGGGGCCAACGTCCTGACTTTC	CASSPKQGSGANVLTF
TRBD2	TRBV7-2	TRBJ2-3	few	TGTGCCAGCAGCTTAGCCCCCGGGGGGGGCACAGATACGCAGTATTTT	CASSLAPGGGTDTQYF
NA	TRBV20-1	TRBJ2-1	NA	TGCAGTGCTCGTGGGGGGAATGAGCAGTTCTTC	CSARGGNEQFF
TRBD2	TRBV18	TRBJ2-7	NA	TGTGCCAGCTCCCGCGGGAGTTCCTACGAGCAGTACTTC	CASSRGSSYEQYF
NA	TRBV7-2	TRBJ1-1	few	TGTGCCAGCAGCTTAGGTCAGGCCAGAAGAAACACTGAAGCTTTCTTT	CASSLGQARRNTEAFF
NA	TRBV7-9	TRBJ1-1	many	TGTGCCAGCAGCTTAGCTAGAACGAACACTGAAGCTTTCTTT	CASSLARTNTEAFF